The present TCR beta chain was sequenced within a study of T cell changes during pregnancy in multiple sclerosis. Using immunoSEQ multiplex PCR, the repertoire was profiled, and TCRdb retains in-frame clones only, with some absent. There are more than 45,000 clones in the sample; approximately 92% occur only once, and 0.91% lies in the top ten. This specimen consisted of CD4+ T cells from peripheral blood mononuclear cells, obtained in the second trimester of pregnancy. This TCR was sampled from a female donor in good health, enrolled as a control in a pregnancy study.

CDR3 residues: CASSYGAGETDTQYF. For the CDR3, the DNA is TGTGCCAGCAGTTACGGTGCAGGGGAGACAGATACGCAGTATTTT. The chain links TRBV6-5 to TRBJ2-3; maybe TRBD1 (6 bases). V lost 2 bases to trimming and J lost 3 bases, with 12 bases between them. The germline V gene has CDR1 MNHEY and CDR2 SVGAGI. This CDR3 region has 15 residues.